Each of the 30 T cell receptor beta chains below was sequenced from the same sample in a study of T cells after yellow fever vaccination (dated by TCRdb to about 2019). In the paper's terms, the treatment or condition label means: live attenuated yellow fever vaccine strain. To prepare the library, 5' RACE was applied. Sequenced using an Illumina NovaSeq 6000. TCRdb reran the public reads through fastp at Q25 and MiXCR, keeping productive beta chains. Rows matching on CDR3 protein sequence are summarized as one entry with the most common DNA and genes. Within this sample are some 350,000 distinct CDR3 sequences, with approximately 3.9% of them counted one time only. Together, the top ten hold 20% to 25% of the sample. Sequencing was performed on PBMCs, taken 5 days after the yellow fever booster vaccination. The receptors originated from a man aged 18 to 35 who received the YFV17D yellow fever vaccine.

This clonotype has a count of ten or more. The V gene is TRBV7-2, the J gene TRBJ1-2, with D uncertain. This CDR3 is built from 13 residues. Between the trimmed V and J ends, which lost 5 bases and 7 bases, there was a span of 14 bases. Germline V gene sequence: CDR1 SGHTA, CDR2 FQGNSA. CDR3 region: CASSKRVLTGYTF. The CDR3 DNA is TGTGCCAGCAGCAAGCGGGTCCTCACTGGCTACACCTTC.

This clonotype was detected only a few times. The gene calls are TRBV6-6 and TRBJ1-2; 8 bases align to TRBD1. Germline V gene data show CDR1 as MNHNY and CDR2 as SVGAGI (reference sequence). CDR3 size: 16 residues. V gave up 8 bases and J gave up 4 bases; unmatched junction bases: 15. For the CDR3, the DNA is TGTGCCAGCGGGAACGGCGAACGGGACAGGATCTATGGCTACACCTTC. Protein: CASGNGERDRIYGYTF.

This sequence joins TRBV25-1 and TRBJ2-7, with TRBD1 as a possible D gene (5 bases). From germline, CDR1 is MGHDK and CDR2 SYGVNS. This CDR3 is 14 amino acids long. V lost 0 bases and J lost 2, with 8 bases in between. The CDR3 DNA reads as TGTGCCAGCAGTGAATACAAAGGGGCCTACGAGCAGTACTTC. Translated: CASSEYKGAYEQYF.

The chain recombines TRBV27 with TRBJ1-6, with 9 bases aligning to TRBD1. CDR1 is MNHEY, CDR2 SMNVEV, per germline (reference sequence). This CDR3 is built from 15 residues. J lost 7 bases, V lost 6 bases, and 7 bases had no gene match. The CDR3 region is CASSQKQGANSPLHF. In nucleotides, the CDR3 is TGTGCCAGCAGCCAGAAACAGGGGGCCAATTCACCCCTCCACTTT.

This clonotype was counted between two and nine times. This chain joins TRBV19 and TRBJ1-6, with 8 bases aligning to TRBD1. The J segment lost 6 bases and the V segment lost 4 bases, leaving 20 bases of the junction unmatched. The CDR3 spans 20 residues. Per germline, CDR1 LNHDA and CDR2 SQIVND (reference sequence). The CDR3 sequence is CASSRRLTRGRGGLNSPLHF. CDR3 nucleotide sequence: TGTGCCAGTAGTAGGCGACTGACCAGGGGGCGCGGGGGACTTAATTCACCCCTCCACTTT. Combining the CDR3 with reference TRBV19 and TRBJ1-6 gives the whole variable domain DGGITQSPKYLFRKEGQNVTLSCEQNLNHDAMYWYRQDPGQGLRLIYYSQIVNDFQKGDIAEGYSVSREKKESFPLTVTSAQKNPTAFYLCASSRRLTRGRGGLNSPLHFGNGTRLTVT.

The chain uses TRBV9 and TRBJ2-5, with D perhaps TRBD2 (6 bases). The CDR3 has 14 residues. Trimming took off 0 bases at V and 3 bases at J, with 9 bases between the two ends. Looked up from germline, CDR1 is SGDLS and CDR2 is YYNGEE. CDR3 sequence: CASSVEVAEETQYF. In nucleotides, the CDR3 is TGTGCCAGCAGCGTAGAAGTAGCGGAAGAGACCCAGTACTTC.

As regards this clonotype: Germline is not matched at one junction end, which may reflect a read error. This chain joins TRBV12-3 or TRBV12-4 and TRBJ1-2, with D uncertain. CDR3 length equals 13 residues. CDR3 region: CATSVGGGYGYTF. In nucleotides, the CDR3 is TGTGCCACCAGTGTCGGTGGAGGATATGGCTACACCTTC.

This clonotype was seen ten or more times. This chain joins TRBV6-5 and TRBJ2-7; D gene uncertain. Germline V gene lookup returns CDR1 MNHEY and CDR2 SVGAGI. CDR3 length: 14 amino acids. Trimming stripped 5 bases from V and 0 bases from J, with 11 bases between. CDR3 nucleotide sequence: TGTGCCAGCAGTCGATACGCTGCCTCCTACGAGCAGTACTTC. It encodes CASSRYAASYEQYF.

Many counts were recorded for this clonotype. The chain links TRBV7-8 to TRBJ2-1, with D uncertain. The CDR3 is 12 residues long. V was shortened by 5 bases and J by 4 bases, with 6 bases between the two germline ends. Germline CDR1 SGHVS, CDR2 FQNEAQ. The CDR3 DNA follows: TGTGCCAGCAGCCTCTATTACAATGAGCAGTTCTTC. Protein product: CASSLYYNEQFF.

The chain employs TRBV7-9 and TRBJ2-7; 8 positions agree with TRBD1. The germline gives CDR1 SEHNR, CDR2 FQNEAQ (reference sequence). The CDR3 is 16 amino acids. J lost 1 base, V lost 0 bases, and 5 bases had no gene match. The CDR3 is CASSLAGGQASYEQYF. Here the CDR3 DNA reads TGTGCCAGCAGCTTAGCGGGGGGACAGGCATCCTACGAGCAGTACTTC.

The J gene is TRBJ1-6, the V gene TRBV20-1, with no clear D. The V gene's germline CDR1 is DFQATT and CDR2 SNEGSKA (reference sequence). Deletions cut 0 bases from V and 9 bases from J, with 18 bases between. The CDR3 sequence is 16 residues long. CDR3 protein: CSARDPRMGGFSPLHF. CDR3 bases: TGCAGTGCTAGAGACCCTAGAATGGGTGGATTTTCACCCCTCCACTTT.

This clonotype was seen a few times. This chain links TRBV3-1 with TRBJ2-3; D gene ambiguous. Germline values: CDR1 LGHDT, CDR2 YNNKEL (reference sequence). There are 16 residues in the CDR3. Trimming stripped 1 base from V and 0 bases from J, with 11 bases between. The CDR3 sequence: CASSQGRLTSTDTQYF. Written as DNA, the CDR3 is TGTGCCAGCAGCCAAGGTCGGCTAACTAGCACAGATACGCAGTATTTT.

In its sample, this clonotype was seen a few times. The chain is built from TRBV6-5 and TRBJ2-7, with TRBD1 matching over 9 bases. There are 15 residues in the CDR3. With 0 bases clipped from V and 5 bases from J, the junction kept 5 bases outside the gene matches. Germline V CDR1 and CDR2: MNHEY, SVGAGI. CDR3 protein: CASSYSGTGFNEQYF. The DNA of the CDR3 is TGTGCCAGCAGTTACTCGGGGACAGGGTTCAACGAGCAGTACTTC.

This clonotype was observed a handful of times. The V and J genes are TRBV6-5 and TRBJ2-5; maybe TRBD1 (5 bases). CDR1 and CDR2 from the germline V gene are MNHEY and SVGAGI. The CDR3 length is 15 residues. Trimming left V 6 bases short and J 5 bases short, with 19 bases between. The CDR3 DNA sequence: TGTGCCAGCAGACGGGCGTCCGTCAGGGTTGAGACCCAGTACTTC. Translation gives CASRRASVRVETQYF.

The rearrangement uses TRBV6-1 and TRBJ1-5; D is undetermined. The CDR3 loop spans 17 amino acids. Germline V lookup: CDR1 MNHNS, CDR2 SASEGT. The V and J ends lost 5 bases and 1 base respectively, with 18 bases between them. The CDR3 sequence is CASSPRLSTISNQPQHF. CDR3 sequence (DNA): TGTGCCAGCAGTCCCCGACTTTCGACGATAAGCAATCAGCCCCAGCATTTT.

This clonotype was observed a few times. This sequence joins TRBV10-3 and TRBJ1-6; D remains unclear. V was clipped by 3 bases and J by 6 bases, with 9 bases between them. The CDR3 contains 14 residues. Germline V gene data show CDR1 as ENHRY and CDR2 as SYGVKD. The CDR3 nucleotides read TGTGCCATCAGTGACACGGCGCCTAATTCACCCCTCCACTTT. It specifies CAISDTAPNSPLHF.

This clonotype was seen many times. The chain couples TRBV4-2 to TRBJ2-7, with D tentatively TRBD1 or TRBD2 (5 bases each). V lost 4 bases, J lost 7 bases, and 14 bases lay in between. CDR1 and CDR2 from the germline V gene are LGHNA and YNFKEQ. The CDR3 has 13 amino acids. CDR3 region: CASSPRGGGEQYF. The CDR3 nucleotides are TGTGCCAGCAGCCCCCGGGGTGGGGGAGAGCAGTACTTC.

This clonotype was observed at least ten times. This chain joins TRBV20-1 and TRBJ2-3; 7 nucleotides agree with TRBD1. Trimming at V came to 1 base and at J to 2 bases, leaving 9 bases not matched to a gene. Germline lookup yields CDR1 DFQATT and CDR2 SNEGSKA (reference sequence). The CDR3 spans 16 residues. The CDR3 region is CSARGGTEMNTDTQYF. The CDR3 DNA is TGCAGTGCTAGAGGAGGGACAGAGATGAACACAGATACGCAGTATTTT.

The V call is TRBV29-1, the J call TRBJ1-1; D is undetermined. The CDR3 runs to 12 residues. Germline lookup yields CDR1 SQVTM and CDR2 ANQGSEA. V lost 5 bases and J lost 1, with 8 bases in between. The CDR3 loop reads CSVSPGNTEAFF. CDR3 DNA: TGCAGCGTTAGCCCTGGGAACACTGAAGCTTTCTTT.

This clonotype was detected ten times or more. The J gene is TRBJ2-1, the V gene TRBV9, with 9 nucleotides matching TRBD2. Germline CDR1 and CDR2: SGDLS and YYNGEE. CDR3 length: 15 residues. V lost 5 bases and J lost 5; bases outside the gene matches: 8. CDR3 nucleotide sequence: TGTGCCAGCAGTGACTCTAGCGGGGTCGACAATGAGCAGTTCTTC. Protein: CASSDSSGVDNEQFF.

The gene calls are TRBV7-2 and TRBJ2-7, with D unresolved. The CDR3 is 12 residues long. V dropped 6 bases and J dropped 4 bases, with 10 bases sitting between them. Germline CDR1 is SGHTA and CDR2 is FQGNSA. The DNA for the CDR3 is TGTGCCAGCAGTCCCGGGTGGTACGAGCAGTACTTC. As protein: CASSPGWYEQYF.

This clonotype has more than one count but fewer than ten. This chain connects TRBV7-2 to TRBJ1-2; 8 bases match TRBD1. The CDR3 runs to 17 residues. Germline CDR1 SGHTA, CDR2 FQGNSA. The ends lost 1 base at V and 3 bases at J; junction bases unmatched: 10. The CDR3 coding sequence is TGTGCCAGCAGCTTAGTCTTCCGGACAGGGAGTCACTATGGCTACACCTTC. Translated: CASSLVFRTGSHYGYTF.

V usage is TRBV6-5 and J usage is TRBJ2-3; 8 nucleotides align to TRBD2. Per germline, CDR1 MNHEY and CDR2 SVGAGI. Trimming removed 6 bases from V and 5 bases from J; junction bases left unmatched: 4. The CDR3 runs 13 residues. CDR3: CASRTREGDTQYF. CDR3 sequence (DNA): TGTGCCAGCAGGACCCGGGAGGGAGATACGCAGTATTTT.

This clonotype was recorded many times. The gene calls are TRBV7-2 and TRBJ1-5, with D perhaps TRBD1 (6 bases). The V end lost 1 base, the J end lost 0 bases, and 16 bases lay between the germline ends. The CDR3 runs 18 residues. Germline values: CDR1 SGHTA, CDR2 FQGNSA. The CDR3, as DNA: TGTGCCAGCAGCTTAGTCGGGGGGCGAGGAGGTAGCAATCAGCCCCAGCATTTT. This gives the protein CASSLVGGRGGSNQPQHF. Variable domain in full (rest from reference TRBV7-2 and TRBJ1-5): GAGVSQSPSNKVTEKGKDVELRCDPISGHTALYWYRQSLGQGLEFLIYFQGNSAPDKSGLPSDRFSAERTGGSVSTLTIQRTQQEDSAVYLCASSLVGGRGGSNQPQHFGDGTRLSIL.

This clonotype came up many times. The gene calls are TRBV24-1 and TRBJ2-2; D might be TRBD2 (5 bases). Germline V gene data show CDR1 as KGHDR and CDR2 as SFDVKD. V was clipped by 6 bases and J by 1 base, with 8 bases between them. This CDR3 contains 14 residues. The CDR3 DNA reads as TGTGCCACCAGTCGCGCGGGGAACACCGGGGAGCTGTTTTTT. Encoded protein: CATSRAGNTGELFF.

This clonotype was found many times. This chain joins TRBV12-3 or TRBV12-4 and TRBJ2-1, with a possible D match to TRBD2 (6 bases). There are 16 residues in the CDR3. Trimming pared 5 bases from V and 3 bases from J, leaving 17 bases between. The CDR3 sequence is CASSGGTGNLYNEQFF. In DNA, the CDR3 is TGTGCCAGCAGTGGGGGGACGGGAAATCTCTACAATGAGCAGTTCTTC.

This clonotype was seen at least ten times. The chain recombines TRBV5-1 with TRBJ2-1, with 7 bases aligning to TRBD2. Germline V gene lookup returns CDR1 SGHRS and CDR2 YFSETQ. J lost 6 bases, V lost 2 bases, and 5 bases had no gene match. This CDR3 contains 14 residues. The CDR3 DNA reads TGCGCCAGCAGCTTTACGACTAGCTCCAATGAGCAGTTCTTC. Residues: CASSFTTSSNEQFF.

The sample holds a few counts of this clonotype. This chain connects TRBV5-4 to TRBJ2-7; unclear D gene. Germline values: CDR1 SGHNT, CDR2 YYREEE (reference sequence). This CDR3 contains 13 residues. Deletions cut 4 bases from V and 3 bases from J, with 11 bases between. The CDR3 DNA reads TGTGCCAGCAGCGCCGGAAACAACTACGAGCAGTACTTC. Translating gives CASSAGNNYEQYF. The full variable domain, in which reference TRBV5-4 and TRBJ2-7 provide the parts outside the CDR3, is ETGVTQSPTHLIKTRGQQVTLRCSSQSGHNTVSWYQQALGQGPQFIFQYYREEENGRGNFPPRFSGLQFPNYSSELNVNALELDDSALYLCASSAGNNYEQYFGPGTRLTVT.

This clonotype was found a few times. The chain recombines TRBV7-8 with TRBJ2-3; D is perhaps TRBD1 or TRBD2 (6 bases each). The germline V gene has CDR1 SGHVS and CDR2 FQNEAQ. CDR3 size: 15 residues. Trimming pared 1 base from V and 3 bases from J, leaving 11 bases between. Written as DNA, the CDR3 is TGTGCCAGCAGCTTAGATCGGGGGCGGACAGATACGCAGTATTTT. Its protein product is CASSLDRGRTDTQYF.

This clonotype has only a few counts. The chain employs TRBV5-1 and TRBJ2-7; TRBD1 or TRBD2 may be the D gene (5 bases each). CDR1 and CDR2 from the germline V gene are SGHRS and YFSETQ. The CDR3 loop spans 14 amino acids. Trimming removed 4 bases at V and 5 bases at J, with 16 bases between. The CDR3 here is CASSTGSIGDEQYF. DNA of the CDR3: TGCGCCAGCAGCACAGGCTCCATCGGGGACGAGCAGTACTTC. Full variable domain (missing parts from reference TRBV5-1 and TRBJ2-7): KAGVTQTPRYLIKTRGQQVTLSCSPISGHRSVSWYQQTPGQGLQFLFEYFSETQRNKGNFPGRFSGRQFSNSRSEMNVSTLELGDSALYLCASSTGSIGDEQYFGPGTRLTVT.